What follows are 23 T cell receptor beta chains derived from one specimen sequenced in a study of OX40 agonist ivuxolimab in advanced cancers. Libraries were prepared through the immunoSEQ multiplex PCR assay. In its TCRdb copy, this immuneACCESS table keeps in-frame sequences only and misses some clones. Where compared with another copy, unresolved V genes explain less than half of these, and the others have no known cause. This sample holds some 97,000 clones; roughly 90% were observed only once. In total, the top ten clones hold about 0.16% of the sample. The input for sequencing was CD4+ or CD8+ T cells sorted from blood, taken in a trial of the OX40 agonist ivuxolimab. These receptors were collected from an adult with an advanced solid tumor such as melanoma, head and neck, liver or kidney cancer.

This chain connects TRBV20-1 to TRBJ1-6, with unresolved D. The CDR3 has 11 residues. Germline CDR1 DFQATT, CDR2 SNEGSKA (reference sequence). CDR3 region: CGCGGPASIHF. CDR3 DNA: TGCGGATGTGGCGGGCCGGCCTCGATCCACTTT.

The rearrangement joins TRBV9 to TRBJ2-1, with D tentatively TRBD1 (6 bases). The ends were cut back, 5 bases at V and 4 bases at J, with 16 bases in the middle. This CDR3 has 15 residues. The germline V gene encodes CDR1 SGDLS and CDR2 YYNGEE. CDR3 region: CASRAGQTPYNEQFF. CDR3 nucleotides: TGTGCCAGCAGAGCAGGACAGACCCCTTACAATGAGCAGTTCTTC.

The rearrangement uses TRBV6-5 and TRBJ2-7; 7 positions match TRBD1. The CDR3 is 14 amino acids. The germline V gene encodes CDR1 MNHEY and CDR2 SVGAGI. J lost 3 bases, V lost 1 base, and 3 bases had no gene match. The CDR3 loop is CASSYLGTDYEQYF. The CDR3 region has the DNA TGTGCCAGCAGTTACTTGGGGACAGACTACGAGCAGTACTTC.

This clone has just a few counts. The chain recombines TRBV4-1 with TRBJ1-1; no reliable D call. Trimming took 4 bases from V and 1 from J, leaving 16 bases between them. The germline V gene encodes CDR1 MGHRA and CDR2 YSYEKL. The CDR3 length is 16 residues. CDR3 in DNA: TGCGCCAGCAGCCGCCAGTTCCCCTCTGGGAACACTGAAGCTTTCTTT. This gives the protein CASSRQFPSGNTEAFF.

This clone was seen a few times. J is TRBJ1-1 and V is TRBV30, with D tentatively TRBD1 (6 bases). Germline V gene lookup returns CDR1 GTSNPN and CDR2 SVGIG (reference sequence). CDR3 length equals 15 residues. V shed 2 bases and J shed 7 bases, with 20 bases lying between them. The CDR3 loop is CAWSIMRGRVGEAFF. CDR3 DNA sequence: TGTGCCTGGAGTATAATGAGGGGGAGGGTAGGTGAAGCTTTCTTT.

The chain employs TRBV19 and TRBJ1-2; perhaps TRBD1 as D (5 bases). Germline-derived CDR1 and CDR2 are LNHDA and SQIVND (reference sequence). The CDR3 is 13 residues long. The germline V and J ends were trimmed by 6 bases and 2 bases, with 10 bases remaining between them. CDR3 in DNA: TGTGCCAGTAGGGACATGGCGAACTATGGCTACACCTTC. Translated, it gives CASRDMANYGYTF.

This chain uses TRBV19 with TRBJ2-1, with D possibly being TRBD2 (6 bases). Trimming shortened V by 5 bases and J by 0 bases, and 14 bases separated the two germline ends. CDR3 size: 16 residues. The germline V gene has CDR1 LNHDA and CDR2 SQIVND (reference sequence). DNA of the CDR3: TGTGCCAGTAGTTTGGGCGGGGCCAGCTCCTACAATGAGCAGTTCTTC. Encoded protein: CASSLGGASSYNEQFF.

The rearrangement uses TRBV9 and TRBJ2-5; 7 positions match TRBD1. CDR3 length: 14 residues. V was pared by 4 bases and J by 2 bases, with 5 bases of the junction left unmatched. Germline V CDR1 and CDR2: SGDLS, YYNGEE. CDR3 sequence: CASSPRQGQETQYF. The CDR3 nucleotides read TGTGCCAGCAGCCCCCGACAGGGACAAGAGACCCAGTACTTC.

The genes are TRBV5-1 and TRBJ2-7; 14 bases map to TRBD2. Germline CDR1 SGHRS, CDR2 YFSETQ. CDR3 length: 15 residues. Unmatched junction bases numbered 6, after V lost 4 bases and J lost 6 bases. The DNA for the CDR3 is TGCGCCAGCAGCCCAGGACTAGCGGGAGGTTTCGAGCAGTACTTC. Protein product: CASSPGLAGGFEQYF.

This rearrangement joins TRBV2 to TRBJ1-6; tentative D call: TRBD1 (6 bases). This CDR3 is 13 amino acids long. CDR1 is SNHLY and CDR2 is FYNNEI in the germline V gene. The V end was cut by 6 bases, the J end by 13 bases, with 16 bases between. The CDR3 DNA reads as TGTGCCAGCAGACAGGGCCTCGAGTTGCCCCTCCACTTT. It codes for CASRQGLELPLHF.

The chain employs TRBV7-6 and TRBJ2-1; no reliable D call. CDR3 length equals 14 residues. V was trimmed by 1 base and J by 9 bases, leaving 13 bases between them. Looked up from germline, CDR1 is SGHVS and CDR2 is FNYEAQ. CDR3: CASSLVPVRGEQFF. For the CDR3, the DNA is TGTGCCAGCAGCTTAGTACCAGTTAGAGGTGAGCAGTTCTTC.

V usage is TRBV11-2 and J usage is TRBJ1-4, with 7 bases fitting TRBD1. This CDR3 has 16 residues. J was trimmed by 2 bases and V by 3 bases; bases with no gene match: 6. The germline gives CDR1 SGHAT, CDR2 FQNNGV. CDR3: CASSFGRGQTNEKLFF. DNA for the CDR3: TGTGCCAGCAGCTTCGGGAGGGGGCAGACTAATGAAAAACTGTTTTTT.

This clone was picked up one time. The chain carries TRBV6-6 and TRBJ1-5; 10 bases align to TRBD1. Germline lookup yields CDR1 MNHNY and CDR2 SVGAGI (reference sequence). V lost 2 bases and J lost 6; bases outside the gene matches: 4. The CDR3 runs 15 residues. The CDR3: CASSYGTGASQPQHF. The CDR3 DNA reads as TGTGCCAGCAGTTACGGGACAGGGGCCTCTCAGCCCCAGCATTTT.

The CDR3 DNA sequence: TGCGCCAGCAGCTTTCGCTCGACTAATGAAAAACTGTTTTTT. Translating it yields CASSFRSTNEKLFF. This chain joins TRBV5-1 and TRBJ1-4; no clear D. Germline CDR1 and CDR2: SGHRS and YFSETQ. V was trimmed by 2 bases and J by 2 bases, leaving 7 bases between them. The CDR3 is made up of 14 amino acids. The whole variable domain, remainder taken from reference TRBV5-1 and TRBJ1-4, is KAGVTQTPRYLIKTRGQQVTLSCSPISGHRSVSWYQQTPGQGLQFLFEYFSETQRNKGNFPGRFSGRQFSNSRSEMNVSTLELGDSALYLCASSFRSTNEKLFFGSGTQLSVL.

The chain combines TRBV5-4 with TRBJ2-5; 8 bases are shared with TRBD2. V lost 3 bases, J lost 9 bases, and 13 bases stayed unmatched. From germline, CDR1 is SGHNT and CDR2 YYREEE (reference sequence). This CDR3 spans 15 amino acids. The CDR3 nucleotides read TGTGCCAGCAGCTGGACAGCGACCTCGCGGGAGGCCCAGTACTTC. Protein product: CASSWTATSREAQYF. The full variable domain, rest sourced from reference TRBV5-4 and TRBJ2-5, is ETGVTQSPTHLIKTRGQQVTLRCSSQSGHNTVSWYQQALGQGPQFIFQYYREEENGRGNFPPRFSGLQFPNYSSELNVNALELDDSALYLCASSWTATSREAQYFGPGTRLLVL.

The V and J genes are TRBV11-2 and TRBJ1-2; D is unresolved. In germline, CDR1 is SGHAT, CDR2 FQNNGV. The CDR3 loop spans 14 amino acids. V was shortened by 2 bases and J by 2 bases, with 9 bases between the two germline ends. The CDR3 region is CASSLTVWNYGYTF. CDR3 bases: TGTGCCAGCAGCTTAACAGTTTGGAACTATGGCTACACCTTC.

In its sample, this clone was seen a few times. The gene calls are TRBV11-2 and TRBJ1-1; 7 positions agree with TRBD1. Germline V gene sequence: CDR1 SGHAT, CDR2 FQNNGV. This CDR3 contains 13 residues. J was trimmed by 4 bases and V by 3 bases; bases with no gene match: 2. The CDR3 bases are TGTGCCAGCAGCTTGACAGGGACCACTGAAGCTTTCTTT. Translation: CASSLTGTTEAFF.

This clone occurred once. The V gene is TRBV19, the J gene TRBJ2-4; D assignment may be TRBD1 or TRBD2 (5 bases each). This CDR3 is built from 15 residues. V was pared by 3 bases and J by 4 bases, with 13 bases between. Germline V lookup: CDR1 LNHDA, CDR2 SQIVND (reference sequence). The CDR3 region has the DNA TGTGCCAGTAGTATCTGGGGGACGGGGAAAAACATTCAGTACTTC. As protein: CASSIWGTGKNIQYF.

The chain has TRBV4-1 and TRBJ2-7, with a tentative D call TRBD2 (7 bases). CDR1 MGHRA and CDR2 YSYEKL come from the germline V gene. Trimming pared 0 bases from V and 4 bases from J, leaving 10 bases between. The CDR3 spans 14 residues. CDR3 residues: CASSQEQGGYEQYF. The CDR3 region has the DNA TGCGCCAGCAGCCAAGAACAGGGAGGGTACGAGCAGTACTTC.

V gene TRBV5-1 combines with J gene TRBJ2-7, with TRBD2 identical over 13 bases. The germline gives CDR1 SGHRS, CDR2 YFSETQ. The V gene end was trimmed by 4 bases and the J gene end by 0 bases; junction bases not matched to a gene: 7. CDR3 length: 17 amino acids. This CDR3 is CASSRGLAGTSSYEQYF. The CDR3 DNA follows: TGCGCCAGCAGCAGGGGACTAGCGGGGACAAGCTCCTACGAGCAGTACTTC.

The rearrangement links TRBV5-6 to TRBJ2-3; D uncertain. The CDR3 has 16 amino acids. V was cut by 1 base and J by 2 bases, with 14 bases left in between. In germline, CDR1 is SGHDT, CDR2 YYEEEE. The CDR3 spells CASSLLIVRNTDTQYF. The CDR3 DNA follows: TGTGCCAGCAGCTTGTTGATCGTACGAAACACAGATACGCAGTATTTT.

V is TRBV7-3 and J is TRBJ1-1; D gene ambiguous. The CDR3 has 12 residues. Germline CDR1 reads SGHTA; CDR2 reads FQGTGA. V gave up 5 bases and J gave up 4 bases, with 8 bases separating them. The chain's CDR3 is CASSLSGTEAFF. The CDR3 DNA sequence: TGTGCCAGCAGCCTCTCGGGCACTGAAGCTTTCTTT.

This chain connects TRBV5-4 to TRBJ2-5, with TRBD2 matching 7 bases. J lost 5 bases, V lost 3 bases, and 7 bases had no gene match. Germline loops: CDR1 SGHNT, CDR2 YYREEE (reference sequence). The CDR3 covers 14 residues. For the CDR3, the DNA is TGTGCCAGCAGCTCTAGACTAGCACCCGAGACCCAGTACTTC. Amino acids: CASSSRLAPETQYF. The whole variable domain, remainder taken from reference TRBV5-4 and TRBJ2-5, is ETGVTQSPTHLIKTRGQQVTLRCSSQSGHNTVSWYQQALGQGPQFIFQYYREEENGRGNFPPRFSGLQFPNYSSELNVNALELDDSALYLCASSSRLAPETQYFGPGTRLLVL.